The next 16 T cell receptor beta chains were all read from a single sample in a study of cytomegalovirus exposure and HLA in healthy donors. PCR primers comprised 60 Vbeta and 13 Jbeta primers. Profiling relied on immunoSEQ multiplex PCR, and the TCRdb table lists in-frame clones only, not all of them. The table includes fewer than 45,000 clones, almost 70% detected once. Sequences were obtained from PBMCs. These receptors came from a middle-aged man in good health and CMV-seronegative.

The rearrangement joins TRBV4-1 to TRBJ2-5, with 11 positions matching TRBD2. The germline CDR1 and CDR2 sequences are MGHRA and YSYEKL. This CDR3 region has 15 residues. V dropped 6 bases and J dropped 0; count of bases not matched to a gene: 3. The CDR3 sequence is CASSLAGGYQETQYF. DNA for the CDR3: TGCGCCAGCAGTCTAGCGGGGGGATACCAAGAGACCCAGTACTTC.

DNA of the CDR3: TGTGCCAGCTCACCTTTCGGGGTGGAGAACACTGAAGCTTTCTTT. Protein product: CASSPFGVENTEAFF. This chain connects TRBV18 to TRBJ1-1; no firm D call. V dropped 3 bases and J dropped 1 base, with 12 bases sitting between them. This CDR3 is built from 15 residues. CDR1 and CDR2 (germline): KGHSH, LQKENI.

This sequence joins TRBV5-4 and TRBJ2-1; 12 bases line up with TRBD2. The CDR3 has 16 residues. In germline, CDR1 is SGHNT, CDR2 YYREEE (reference sequence). V trimming: 0 bases; J trimming: 9 bases; junction bases outside the gene matches: 7. The CDR3 region is CASSLASSGGAGEQFF. The CDR3 nucleotides are TGTGCCAGCAGCTTGGCCTCTAGCGGGGGGGCAGGTGAGCAGTTCTTC.

The CDR3 spells CASRQTVNTEAFF. The CDR3 region has the DNA TGTGCCAGCAGACAGACAGTGAACACTGAAGCTTTCTTT. This chain joins TRBV11-2 and TRBJ1-1, with D possibly matching TRBD1 (5 bases). Per the germline V gene, CDR1 is SGHAT and CDR2 is FQNNGV. Trimming took off 6 bases at V and 0 bases at J, with 8 bases between the two ends. The CDR3 loop spans 13 amino acids.

A remark on this clone: A read error may produce the germline difference seen at one junction end. This chain connects TRBV7-2 to TRBJ2-7; TRBD2 might be the D (6 bases). The CDR3 runs to 15 residues. CDR1 and CDR2 (germline): SGHTA, FQGNSA. In DNA form, the CDR3 reads TGTGCCAGCAGCCTAGCGTCTGAGTTGACCTACGAGCAGTACTTC. Translated, it gives CASSLASELTYEQYF. Full variable domain (rest looked up from reference TRBV7-2 and TRBJ2-7): GAGVSQSPSNKVTEKGKDVELRCDPISGHTALYWYRQSLGQGLEFLIYFQGNSAPDKSGLPSDRFSAERTGGSVSTLTIQRTQQEDSAVYLCASSLASELTYEQYFGPGTRLTVT.

The gene calls are TRBV6-5 and TRBJ2-5; D might be TRBD1 (6 bases). V was shortened by 5 bases and J by 5 bases, with 18 bases between the two germline ends. CDR1 is MNHEY and CDR2 is SVGAGI in the germline V gene. The CDR3 loop spans 15 amino acids. The CDR3 sequence is CASSRTRQVWETQYF. CDR3 nucleotide sequence: TGTGCCAGCAGTCGGACCCGACAGGTTTGGGAGACCCAGTACTTC.

This clone is categorized as medium-sized. The gene calls are TRBV7-8 and TRBJ1-5, with 12 bases lining up with TRBD1. The CDR3 is 15 amino acids. Germline-derived CDR1 and CDR2 are SGHVS and FQNEAQ. V dropped 4 bases and J dropped 7; count of bases not matched to a gene: 5. CDR3 DNA sequence: TGTGCCAGCAGCTGGGACAGGGGGCTTAGGCAGCCCCAGCATTTT. This sequence encodes CASSWDRGLRQPQHF.

The V gene is TRBV4-3, the J gene TRBJ1-1; no clear D. Germline CDR1 is LGHNA and CDR2 is YSLEER. V lost 1 base and J 1 base, leaving 7 bases between the germline ends. The CDR3 totals 14 residues. CDR3 DNA sequence: TGCGCCAGCAGCCAAGGAAGAGCGAACACTGAAGCTTTCTTT. It yields the protein CASSQGRANTEAFF.

J is TRBJ1-6 and V is TRBV4-3; 8 positions agree with TRBD1. The CDR3 is 16 amino acids. Germline-derived CDR1 and CDR2 are LGHNA and YSLEER. V gave up 1 base and J gave up 13 bases; unmatched junction bases: 12. The CDR3 loop is CASSQGTGPPGNPLHF. CDR3 nucleotides: TGCGCCAGCAGCCAAGGGACAGGGCCACCAGGAAATCCCCTCCACTTT.

In its sample, this clone was seen a few times. This chain links TRBV6-5 with TRBJ2-7; D possibly corresponds to TRBD2 (5 bases). This CDR3 has 15 residues. V was trimmed by 2 bases and J by 0 bases, leaving 11 bases between them. Germline V gene sequence: CDR1 MNHEY, CDR2 SVGAGI. DNA for the CDR3: TGTGCCAGCAGTTACAGTCGAACTAGCTCCTACGAGCAGTACTTC. It codes for CASSYSRTSSYEQYF.

The gene calls are TRBV20-1 and TRBJ1-5; weak D call: TRBD1 (5 bases). The length of the CDR3 is 10 residues. Germline V CDR1 and CDR2: DFQATT, SNEGSKA (reference sequence). Trimming pared 6 bases from V and 5 bases from J, leaving 5 bases between. CDR3 protein: CSARDQPQHF. In nucleotides, the CDR3 is TGCAGTGCCAGGGATCAGCCCCAGCATTTT.

The V gene is TRBV5-1, the J gene TRBJ2-1; 7 nucleotides agree with TRBD2. Germline values: CDR1 SGHRS, CDR2 YFSETQ. CDR3 length: 13 residues. V lost 7 bases, J lost 5 bases, and 6 bases stayed unmatched. Here the CDR3 DNA reads TGCGCCAGCGCCCCGGCGGGGGACAATGAGCAGTTCTTC. It codes for CASAPAGDNEQFF.

For the CDR3, the DNA is TGTGCCAGCAGTGAAAGACCCGGGACAGGGGTACAAGGCTACACCTTC. Amino acid sequence: CASSERPGTGVQGYTF. The J gene is TRBJ1-2, the V gene TRBV6-1, with TRBD1 matching 10 bases. Germline-derived CDR1 and CDR2 are MNHNS and SASEGT. J gave up 8 bases and V 2 bases, and 11 bases lay outside the gene matches. The CDR3 totals 16 residues.

This clone was found once. This chain connects TRBV28 to TRBJ2-7; 8 positions agree with TRBD1. The CDR3 totals 14 residues. V was clipped by 8 bases and J by 4 bases; unmatched bases: 10. Germline-derived CDR1 and CDR2 are MDHEN and SYDVKM. CDR3 protein: CASARGRRGYEQYF. The CDR3 DNA sequence: TGTGCCAGCGCCAGGGGGCGCCGGGGATACGAGCAGTACTTC.

This clone showed up just a few times. The J gene is TRBJ1-3, the V gene TRBV15; no clear D. The CDR3 spans 14 residues. Trimming shortened V by 6 bases and J by 0 bases, and 9 bases separated the two germline ends. CDR1 and CDR2 (germline): LNHNV, YYDKDF (reference sequence). CDR3 coding DNA: TGTGCCACCAGTACGGAGAGCTCTGGAAACACCATATATTTT. It yields the protein CATSTESSGNTIYF.

V is TRBV7-3 and J is TRBJ2-5; TRBD1 agrees at 8 bases. From germline, CDR1 is SGHTA and CDR2 FQGTGA. The V gene end was trimmed by 4 bases and the J gene end by 5 bases; junction bases not matched to a gene: 3. The CDR3 length is 13 residues. As DNA, the CDR3 is TGTGCCAGCAGCTCCGGACAGGGTGAGACCCAGTACTTC. Translated: CASSSGQGETQYF.